The source of this T cell receptor (beta chain) is a study of naive and memory T cell subsets. Study outcomes and limitations: Clonotypes are single alpha or beta chains, not paired receptors. Possibly reflecting memory cells re-expressing CD45RA, a few larger clonotypes occurred in naive repertoires, especially CD8.

CD4 T cells were positively selected, then CD8 T cells from the CD4-negative fraction. Concerning this clonotype itself: Its antigen is unidentified.

The CDR3 extends over 13 amino acids. V lost 0 bases and J lost 6, with 8 bases in between. Germline-derived CDR1 and CDR2 are SGHKS and YYEKEE (reference sequence). Two oligonucleotides, mixed equimolar, formed the beta constant-region primer covering TRBC1 and TRBC2. Nested alpha and beta constant-region primers with the SP2 primer drove four PCR rounds on ligated cDNA. Ligation attached a single-stranded oligonucleotide with a 12-nucleotide UMI and the SP2 primer to the cDNA 3' end. TCRdb reanalysed the UMI-ligation and nested PCR reads using MiXCR and keeps one entry per CDR3 protein. Of 150,000 or so distinct CDR3 sequences listed, approximately 24% are singletons.

This chain connects TRBV5-5 to TRBJ2-3, with a possible D match to TRBD1 (5 bases). The TCR comes from a human donor in good health. Sequenced sample: naive CD4+ T cells from blood. The DNA of the CDR3 is TGTGCCAGCAGCTTGGAGAACAGGGATACGCAGTATTTT. Translating gives CASSLENRDTQYF.